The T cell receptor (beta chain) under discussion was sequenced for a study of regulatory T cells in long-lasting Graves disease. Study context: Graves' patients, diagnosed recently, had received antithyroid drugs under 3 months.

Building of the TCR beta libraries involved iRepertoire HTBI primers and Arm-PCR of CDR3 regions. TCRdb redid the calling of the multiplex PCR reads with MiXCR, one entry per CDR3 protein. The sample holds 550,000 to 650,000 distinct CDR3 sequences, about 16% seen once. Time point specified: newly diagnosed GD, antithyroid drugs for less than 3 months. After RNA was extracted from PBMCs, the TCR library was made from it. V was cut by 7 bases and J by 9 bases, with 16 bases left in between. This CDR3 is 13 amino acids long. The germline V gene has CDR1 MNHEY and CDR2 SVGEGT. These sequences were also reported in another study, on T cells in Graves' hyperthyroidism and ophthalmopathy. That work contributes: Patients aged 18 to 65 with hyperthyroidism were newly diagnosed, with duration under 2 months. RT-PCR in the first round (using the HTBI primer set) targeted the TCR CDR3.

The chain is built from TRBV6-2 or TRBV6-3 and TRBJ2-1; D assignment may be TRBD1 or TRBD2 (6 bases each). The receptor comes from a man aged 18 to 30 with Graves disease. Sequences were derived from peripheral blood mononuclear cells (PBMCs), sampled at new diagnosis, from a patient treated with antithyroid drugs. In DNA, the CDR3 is TGTGCCAGCACCGGTGGGGGGACAAGTGAGCAGTTCTTC. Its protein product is CASTGGGTSEQFF.